Each of the 3 T cell receptor beta chains below was sequenced from the same sample in a study of shared clonotypes between healthy human individuals. Method: immunoSEQ multiplex PCR; TCRdb's copy keeps in-frame clones and lacks some. The data hold under 1,100,000 clones, with approximately 68% observed a single time. The sample was memory CD4+ T cells sorted from blood. Subset in this sample: CD45RA-negative fraction. These receptors all come from a man in his late teens or twenties in good health.

The genes are TRBV2 and TRBJ2-1; D call uncertain. CDR1 and CDR2 (germline): SNHLY, FYNNEI. This CDR3 comprises 13 residues. V was pared by 3 bases and J by 7 bases, with 10 bases between. The DNA for the CDR3 is TGTGCCAGCAGTGAGGAGCGAAGGAATGAGCAGTTCTTC. As protein: CASSEERRNEQFF.

The V gene is TRBV5-4, the J gene TRBJ2-7; 7 bases map to TRBD2. The CDR3 is 14 amino acids. Germline lookup yields CDR1 SGHNT and CDR2 YYREEE (reference sequence). V was clipped by 0 bases and J by 5 bases; unmatched bases: 5. CDR3 in amino acids: CASSLGRGLDEQYF. The CDR3 coding sequence is TGTGCCAGCAGCTTGGGGCGGGGGTTGGACGAGCAGTACTTC.

The chain couples TRBV18 to TRBJ1-3; unclear D gene. Trimming took 3 bases from V and 0 from J, leaving 6 bases between them. The CDR3 has 14 amino acids. CDR1 KGHSH and CDR2 LQKENI come from the germline V gene. The CDR3 reads CASSPQNSGNTIYF. The CDR3, as DNA: TGTGCCAGCTCACCGCAGAACTCTGGAAACACCATATATTTT.